This T cell receptor beta chain was profiled in a study of T cells after yellow fever vaccination. Overall study: It was SMART-Seq v4 Ultra Low Input that prepared the fractions with low cell numbers.

This clonotype came up many times. The target antigen is unknown. The study, taken as a whole, reports: Post-booster repertoires again held most primary-vaccination clones (roughly 95% CD4, about 90% CD8). It was the secondary response that reached its peak faster, day 5 versus 15, but it was weaker.

It was through 5'RACE template switching that TCR cDNA was made, with a universal primer site and UMIs added. MiXCR was run by TCRdb on the 5' RACE reads, yielding one entry per CDR3 protein. The profile shows some 220,000 distinct CDR3 sequences, 3% to 3.5% of them singletons. The V gene's germline CDR1 is SGHRS and CDR2 YFSETQ. V lost 4 bases and J lost 3, with 15 bases in between. The CDR3 spans 15 residues. The origin of this receptor is a man aged 18-30 years who received the YFV17D yellow fever vaccine. This chain links TRBV5-1 with TRBJ2-3; D might be TRBD1 (5 bases). The input for sequencing was CD4+ T cells sorted from PBMCs, taken 10 days after the yellow fever booster vaccination. In nucleotides, the CDR3 is TGCGCCAGCAGCCCGGACACGGCGAGGACAGATACGCAGTATTTT. Protein product: CASSPDTARTDTQYF.